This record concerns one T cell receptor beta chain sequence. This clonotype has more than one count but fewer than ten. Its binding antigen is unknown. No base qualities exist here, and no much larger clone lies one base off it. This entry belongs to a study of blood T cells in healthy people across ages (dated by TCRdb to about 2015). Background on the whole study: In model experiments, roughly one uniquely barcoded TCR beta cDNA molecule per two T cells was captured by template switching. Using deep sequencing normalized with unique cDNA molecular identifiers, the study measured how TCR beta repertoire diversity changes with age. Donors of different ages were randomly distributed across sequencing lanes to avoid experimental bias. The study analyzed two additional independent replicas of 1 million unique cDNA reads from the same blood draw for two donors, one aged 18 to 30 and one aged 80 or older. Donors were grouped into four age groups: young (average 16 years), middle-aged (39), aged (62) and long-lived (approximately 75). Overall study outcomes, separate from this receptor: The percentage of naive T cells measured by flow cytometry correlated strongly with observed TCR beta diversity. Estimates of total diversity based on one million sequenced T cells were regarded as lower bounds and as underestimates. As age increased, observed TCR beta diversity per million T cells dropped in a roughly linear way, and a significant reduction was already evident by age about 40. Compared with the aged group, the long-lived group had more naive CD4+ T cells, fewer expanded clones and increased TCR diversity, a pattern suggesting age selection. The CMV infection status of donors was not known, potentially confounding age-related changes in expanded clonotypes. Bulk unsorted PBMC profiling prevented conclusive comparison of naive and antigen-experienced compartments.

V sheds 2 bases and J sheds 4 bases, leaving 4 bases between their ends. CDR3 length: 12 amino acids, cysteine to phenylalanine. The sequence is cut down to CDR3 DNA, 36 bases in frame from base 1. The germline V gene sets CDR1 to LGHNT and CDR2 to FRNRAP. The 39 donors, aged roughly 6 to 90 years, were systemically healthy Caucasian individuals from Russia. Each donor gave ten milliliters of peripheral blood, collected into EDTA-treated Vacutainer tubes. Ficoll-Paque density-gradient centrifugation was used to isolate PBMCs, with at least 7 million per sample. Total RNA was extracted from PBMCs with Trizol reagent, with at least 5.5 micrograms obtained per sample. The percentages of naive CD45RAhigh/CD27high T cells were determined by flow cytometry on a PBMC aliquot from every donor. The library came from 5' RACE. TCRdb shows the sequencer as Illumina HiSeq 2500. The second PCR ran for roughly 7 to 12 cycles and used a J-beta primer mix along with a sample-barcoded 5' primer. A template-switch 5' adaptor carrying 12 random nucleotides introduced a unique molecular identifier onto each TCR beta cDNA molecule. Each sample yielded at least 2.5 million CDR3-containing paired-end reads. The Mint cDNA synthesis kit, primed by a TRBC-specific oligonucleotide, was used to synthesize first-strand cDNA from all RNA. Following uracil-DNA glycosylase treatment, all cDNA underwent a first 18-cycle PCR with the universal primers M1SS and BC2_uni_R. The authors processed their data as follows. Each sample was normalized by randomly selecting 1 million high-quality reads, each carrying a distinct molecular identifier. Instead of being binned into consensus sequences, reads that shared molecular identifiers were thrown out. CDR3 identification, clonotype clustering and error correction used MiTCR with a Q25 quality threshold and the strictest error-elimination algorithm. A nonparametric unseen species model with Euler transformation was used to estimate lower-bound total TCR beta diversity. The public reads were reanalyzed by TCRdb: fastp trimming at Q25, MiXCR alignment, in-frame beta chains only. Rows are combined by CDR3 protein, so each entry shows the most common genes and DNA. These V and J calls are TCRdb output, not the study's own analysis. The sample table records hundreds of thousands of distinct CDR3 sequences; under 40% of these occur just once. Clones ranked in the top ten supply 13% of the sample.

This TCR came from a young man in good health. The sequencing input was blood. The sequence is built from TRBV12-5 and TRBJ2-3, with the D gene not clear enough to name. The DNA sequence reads TGTGCTAGTGGTTTGTATTCAGATACGCAGTATTTT. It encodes CASGLYSDTQYF.